The 29 T cell receptor beta chains listed next were all sequenced from one sample in a study of identical twins. TCRdb redid the calling of the 5' RACE reads with MiXCR, one entry per CDR3 protein. The sample records fewer than 500,000 distinct CDR3 sequences, 20% to 25% being singletons. These data were also reused for a study on T cells expressing NK-cell markers.

Sequencing was done on a sample of CD4+ T cells sorted from blood. The source is a woman between 18 and 30 years old in good health.

CDR3 nucleotides: TGCAGCGTGGGTTCGGGTGGGAATGAGCAGTTCTTC. It yields the protein CSVGSGGNEQFF. The genes are TRBV29-1 and TRBJ2-1, with D unresolved. Germline assignment: CDR1 SQVTM and CDR2 ANQGSEA. The V end was cut by 6 bases, the J end by 7 bases, with 13 bases between. This CDR3 has 12 amino acids.

This clonotype showed up many times. The gene calls are TRBV6-2 or TRBV6-3 and TRBJ1-1; a possible D gene is TRBD1 (6 bases). Per germline, CDR1 MNHEY and CDR2 SVGEGT. The CDR3 is 16 amino acids. Trimming shortened V by 6 bases and J by 4 bases, and 21 bases separated the two germline ends. The CDR3 reads CASSPERGRGRTEAFF. CDR3 nucleotides: TGTGCCAGCAGCCCAGAGAGAGGCAGGGGCCGCACTGAAGCTTTCTTT.

The gene calls are TRBV3-1 and TRBJ2-1, with D possibly matching TRBD1 (8 bases). Trimming left V 4 bases short and J 5 bases short, with 18 bases between. The germline gives CDR1 LGHDT, CDR2 YNNKEL (reference sequence). This CDR3 comprises 16 residues. The CDR3 region is CASSPQGAGAHNEQFF. CDR3 DNA sequence: TGTGCCAGCAGCCCCCAGGGGGCGGGGGCACACAATGAGCAGTTCTTC.

The genes are TRBV2 and TRBJ2-7; 13 positions agree with TRBD2. This CDR3 has 18 amino acids. Germline V gene lookup returns CDR1 SNHLY and CDR2 FYNNEI. V lost 2 bases and J lost 0; bases outside the gene matches: 7. CDR3: CASSERLAGGQSSYEQYF. The CDR3 DNA reads TGTGCCAGCAGTGAACGACTAGCGGGGGGCCAGAGCTCCTACGAGCAGTACTTC.

CDR3 DNA: TGCAGTGCTAGAGGAGGCGGGTCTGGGCCCCAGCATTTT. Protein: CSARGGGSGPQHF. The chain recombines TRBV20-1 with TRBJ1-5; D is ambiguous. Germline V gene lookup returns CDR1 DFQATT and CDR2 SNEGSKA (reference sequence). This CDR3 is built from 13 residues. Trimming took off 1 base at V and 9 bases at J, with 13 bases between the two ends.

This rearrangement joins TRBV5-1 to TRBJ2-5; D remains unclear. Between the trimmed V and J ends, which lost 2 bases and 5 bases, there was a span of 13 bases. The CDR3 loop spans 14 amino acids. Germline-derived CDR1 and CDR2 are SGHRS and YFSETQ. CDR3 DNA sequence: TGCGCCAGCAGCTTTGGGCAGGCGCGGGAGACCCAGTACTTC. It encodes CASSFGQARETQYF.

The chain combines TRBV11-2 with TRBJ2-1, with TRBD2 identical over 12 bases. Germline trimming cut 1 base from V and 10 bases from J; bases unmatched to any gene: 17. Germline CDR1 is SGHAT and CDR2 is FQNNGV. CDR3 size: 19 residues. As DNA, the CDR3 is TGTGCCAGCAGCTTAGGGACTAGCGGGATATCCCCAAGAGGTAGGGAGCAGTTCTTC. Its protein is CASSLGTSGISPRGREQFF.

This clonotype was observed a handful of times. The gene calls are TRBV5-1 and TRBJ1-1, with D possibly being TRBD1 (5 bases). V was trimmed by 4 bases and J by 6 bases, leaving 13 bases between them. Germline CDR1 reads SGHRS; CDR2 reads YFSETQ. The CDR3 contains 13 residues. The CDR3 loop reads CASSLREGSEAFF. The CDR3, as DNA: TGCGCCAGCAGCCTTCGAGAGGGGTCTGAAGCTTTCTTT.

This rearrangement joins TRBV14 to TRBJ2-5; D may be TRBD1 (6 bases). Germline CDR1 reads SGHDN; CDR2 reads FVKESK. V lost 1 base and J 0 bases, leaving 18 bases between the germline ends. CDR3 size: 18 residues. The DNA for the CDR3 is TGTGCCAGCAGCCAAGTCCCCAAGGACAGCCTTAACCAAGAGACCCAGTACTTC. This codes for CASSQVPKDSLNQETQYF.

This clonotype was seen more than once but under ten times. The CDR3 DNA follows: TGTGCCATCAGTGAGTCCCCTACTAGCGGGAGTAGTGAGCAGTTCTTC. Translation: CAISESPTSGSSEQFF. The chain links TRBV10-3 to TRBJ2-1; 11 bases match TRBD2. V shed 0 bases, J shed 9 bases, and the junction held 7 bases outside the gene matches. The CDR3 has 16 residues. Germline V gene lookup returns CDR1 ENHRY and CDR2 SYGVKD.

This clonotype was found a few times. This chain joins TRBV12-3 or TRBV12-4 and TRBJ1-5, with 7 nucleotides matching TRBD1. This CDR3 region has 15 residues. V was clipped by 7 bases and J by 4 bases; unmatched bases: 10. This CDR3 is CASTPRGGRNQPQHF. Written as DNA, the CDR3 is TGTGCCAGCACTCCCCGAGGGGGCCGGAATCAGCCCCAGCATTTT.

J is TRBJ1-4 and V is TRBV7-6; TRBD1 is a possible D gene (6 bases). This CDR3 spans 20 amino acids. Trimming left V 2 bases short and J 0 bases short, with 22 bases between. Germline lookup yields CDR1 SGHVS and CDR2 FNYEAQ. CDR3: CASSLRLPTGRYATNEKLFF. The DNA of the CDR3 is TGTGCCAGCAGCTTAAGATTACCGACAGGACGCTATGCAACTAATGAAAAACTGTTTTTT. Complete variable domain (other parts from reference TRBV7-6 and TRBJ1-4): GAGVSQSPRYKVTKRGQDVALRCDPISGHVSLYWYRQALGQGPEFLTYFNYEAQQDKSGLPNDRFSAERPEGSISTLTIQRTEQRDSAMYRCASSLRLPTGRYATNEKLFFGSGTQLSVL.

In this sample, this clonotype turned up many times. The chain is built from TRBV7-2 and TRBJ1-5; a possible D gene is TRBD1 (5 bases). Trimming removed 1 base from V and 7 bases from J, with 11 bases in between. CDR3 length: 14 residues. Germline values: CDR1 SGHTA, CDR2 FQGNSA. The CDR3 DNA reads TGTGCCAGCAGCTTAGAGAGGGGAGTGCAGCCCCAGCATTTT. Translated: CASSLERGVQPQHF.

This clonotype was counted a few times. This chain uses TRBV27 with TRBJ2-7, with 9 bases fitting TRBD2. This CDR3 has 15 residues. The junction had 5 bases not matched to a gene; V was cut back by 4 bases and J by 1 base. In germline, CDR1 is MNHEY, CDR2 SMNVEV (reference sequence). CDR3 protein: CASSSPAGGSYEQYF. The CDR3 DNA reads as TGTGCCAGCAGTTCCCCCGCGGGAGGGTCCTACGAGCAGTACTTC.

This clonotype turned up a few times. The rearrangement uses TRBV24-1 and TRBJ2-1, with TRBD2 matching 8 bases. With V trimmed by 3 bases and J by 10 bases, 10 bases remained unmatched. CDR1 and CDR2 from the germline V gene are KGHDR and SFDVKD. CDR3 length: 15 amino acids. For the CDR3, the DNA is TGTGCCACCAGTGATGCCGGGACTAGGAAGGGGGAGCAGTTCTTC. Translation gives CATSDAGTRKGEQFF.

This clonotype has a count of ten or more. The gene calls are TRBV16 and TRBJ1-1, with unresolved D. CDR3 length equals 13 residues. The V gene's germline CDR1 is KGHSY and CDR2 FQNENV. The V end was cut by 1 base, the J end by 7 bases, with 10 bases between. The CDR3 loop is CASSQLLLGEAFF. In nucleotides, the CDR3 is TGTGCCAGCAGCCAATTGTTGTTAGGTGAAGCTTTCTTT.

This chain connects TRBV5-1 to TRBJ1-5; D not resolved. The V gene lost 0 bases and the J gene lost 5 bases, with 9 bases spanning the gap. Per the germline V gene, CDR1 is SGHRS and CDR2 is YFSETQ. The CDR3 contains 14 residues. CDR3 nucleotide sequence: TGCGCCAGCAGCTTGGCCGCGGGTGATCAGCCCCAGCATTTT. It codes for CASSLAAGDQPQHF.

With respect to this clonotype: One end of the junction fails to match germline, which may point to a read error. The chain recombines TRBV9 with TRBJ2-1; 7 bases map to TRBD1. Germline CDR1 and CDR2: SGDLS and YYNGEE. The CDR3 length is 12 residues. The CDR3 region is CASSSRDRESVF. The CDR3 coding sequence is TGTGCCAGCAGCAGTCGTGACAGGGAATCGGTCTTC.

The rearrangement joins TRBV12-3 or TRBV12-4 to TRBJ2-1, with TRBD1 matching over 7 bases. The trim removed 1 base at V and 8 bases at J, leaving 5 bases unmatched. This CDR3 is 14 amino acids long. The CDR3 nucleotides read TGTGCCAGCAGTTTAGGACAGGGCCTCCATGAGCAGTTCTTC. Amino acid sequence: CASSLGQGLHEQFF.

The rearrangement joins TRBV27 to TRBJ1-4, with D tentatively TRBD1 (5 bases). V lost 6 bases, J lost 8 bases, and 19 bases lay in between. The CDR3 spans 15 residues. Germline values: CDR1 MNHEY, CDR2 SMNVEV (reference sequence). Here the CDR3 reads CASRRTWGPEEKLFF. The CDR3 nucleotides read TGTGCCAGCAGGCGGACGTGGGGCCCGGAGGAAAAACTGTTTTTT.

This clonotype was detected a few times. The chain couples TRBV5-6 to TRBJ1-4, with D perhaps matching TRBD1 (5 bases). V was shortened by 7 bases and J by 6 bases, with 10 bases between the two germline ends. Germline V CDR1 and CDR2: SGHDT, YYEEEE. The CDR3 is made up of 12 amino acids. CDR3 protein: CASAVGHEKLFF. CDR3 nucleotide sequence: TGTGCCAGCGCGGTGGGGCATGAAAAACTGTTTTTT.

The chain joins TRBV11-1 to TRBJ2-2; possibly TRBD1 for D (6 bases). V was shortened by 5 bases and J by 3 bases, with 13 bases between the two germline ends. Germline CDR1 reads SGHAT; CDR2 reads FQDESV (reference sequence). This CDR3 spans 15 amino acids. The CDR3 bases are TGTGCCAGCAGCCCCCCCAGGGGTTACACCGGGGAGCTGTTTTTT. Its protein is CASSPPRGYTGELFF.

This clonotype has more than one count but fewer than ten. The chain uses TRBV5-1 and TRBJ2-7, with 9 bases fitting TRBD1. V lost 2 bases and J lost 0; bases outside the gene matches: 15. The CDR3 is made up of 19 amino acids. From germline, CDR1 is SGHRS and CDR2 YFSETQ. CDR3 bases: TGCGCCAGCAGCTTCCCCCCGGGAAAGACGGGACAGGGCTCCTACGAGCAGTACTTC. Protein: CASSFPPGKTGQGSYEQYF.

This clonotype was found a few times. The CDR3 sequence is CASGKREAADTQYF. DNA of the CDR3: TGTGCCTCTGGAAAGCGGGAGGCAGCAGATACGCAGTATTTT. V gene TRBV10-3 combines with J gene TRBJ2-3; 9 bases are shared with TRBD2. Unmatched junction bases numbered 10, after V lost 11 bases and J lost 4 bases. CDR1 ENHRY and CDR2 SYGVKD come from the germline V gene. This CDR3 comprises 14 residues.

The table lists this clonotype with a few counts. CDR3 sequence reads: CASSFMRTGVGTEAFF. CDR3 nucleotides: TGTGCCAGCAGCTTTATGCGTACCGGGGTAGGGACTGAAGCTTTCTTT. J is TRBJ1-1 and V is TRBV7-9, with no clear D. CDR3 length equals 16 residues. Germline V CDR1 and CDR2: SEHNR, FQNEAQ (reference sequence). V shed 3 bases and J shed 5 bases, with 19 bases lying between them.

This rearrangement joins TRBV3-1 to TRBJ2-3; 8 bases are shared with TRBD1. The V gene end was trimmed by 9 bases and the J gene end by 2 bases; junction bases not matched to a gene: 10. Germline V gives CDR1 LGHDT, CDR2 YNNKEL (reference sequence). CDR3 length: 15 amino acids. The CDR3 DNA reads TGTGCCAGTGGAAAAGGACAGGGACCCACAGATACGCAGTATTTT. Its translation is CASGKGQGPTDTQYF.

The rearrangement links TRBV5-1 to TRBJ2-5; the D is unclear. CDR1 is SGHRS, CDR2 YFSETQ, per germline. The CDR3 consists of 13 residues. V was shortened by 4 bases and J by 5 bases, with 12 bases between the two germline ends. CDR3 protein: CASSLTLRETQYF. CDR3 bases: TGCGCCAGCAGCCTCACCCTTAGGGAGACCCAGTACTTC.

This clonotype was counted between two and nine times. The CDR3: CAITPDRDHEQYF. CDR3 nucleotides: TGTGCCATCACTCCGGACAGGGACCACGAGCAGTACTTC. The chain is built from TRBV10-3 and TRBJ2-7, with 8 bases lining up with TRBD1. The V segment lost 7 bases and the J segment 5 bases; nucleotides outside the gene matches: 7. This CDR3 comprises 13 residues. The V gene's germline CDR1 is ENHRY and CDR2 SYGVKD.

V usage is TRBV24-1 and J usage is TRBJ2-1; 11 bases line up with TRBD2. The germline V gene has CDR1 KGHDR and CDR2 SFDVKD. V lost 4 bases and J lost 6; bases outside the gene matches: 10. The CDR3 is 17 residues long. CDR3 region: CATSDARPGLAVNEQFF. As DNA, the CDR3 is TGTGCCACCAGTGACGCGCGCCCGGGACTAGCGGTCAATGAGCAGTTCTTC.